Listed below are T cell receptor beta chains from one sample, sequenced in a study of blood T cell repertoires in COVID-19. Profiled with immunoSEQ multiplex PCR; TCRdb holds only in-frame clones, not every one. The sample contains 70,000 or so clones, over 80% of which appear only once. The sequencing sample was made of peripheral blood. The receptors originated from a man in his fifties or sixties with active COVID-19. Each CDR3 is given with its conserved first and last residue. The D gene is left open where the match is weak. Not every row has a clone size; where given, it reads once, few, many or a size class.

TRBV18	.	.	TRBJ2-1	TGTGCCAGCTCACCACAAACCGGGTCTCTCTACAATGAGCAGTTCTTC	CASSPQTGSLYNEQFF
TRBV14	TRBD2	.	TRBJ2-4	TGTGCCAGCAGCCAGGGCCAGGGAGCGGGAGTATACATTCAGTACTTC	CASSQGQGAGVYIQYF
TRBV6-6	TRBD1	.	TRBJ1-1	TGTGCCAGCAGCCGCCAACCCTTAAGACAGGGTCGAACTTGGGCGAACACTGAAGCTTTCTTT	CASSRQPLRQGRTWANTEAFF
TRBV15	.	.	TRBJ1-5	TGTGCCACCAGCACACAGGAGGGGCAGCCCCAGCATTTT	CATSTQEGQPQHF
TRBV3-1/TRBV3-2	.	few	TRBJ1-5	TGTGCCAGCAGCCAAGGAGGGCCAGACAATCAGCCCCAGCATTTT	CASSQGGPDNQPQHF
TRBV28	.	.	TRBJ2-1	TGTGCCAGCAGTCTCAATAGCCCCACTGAGCAGTTCTTC	CASSLNSPTEQFF
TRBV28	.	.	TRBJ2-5	TGTGCCAGCAGTTTCTTGGCAGGGCAAGAGACCCAGTACTTC	CASSFLAGQETQYF
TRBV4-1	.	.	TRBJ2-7	TGCGCCAGCAGCCAAGCCGTCTCCTACGAGCAGTACTTC	CASSQAVSYEQYF
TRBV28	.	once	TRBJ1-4	TGTGCCAGCAGTTTCCCCGGGACTTTTAATGAAAAACTGTTTTTT	CASSFPGTFNEKLFF
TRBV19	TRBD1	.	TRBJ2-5	TGTGCCAGTAGTATGGGAGGGACAGGGCAGTACTTC	CASSMGGTGQYF
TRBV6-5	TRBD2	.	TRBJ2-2	TGTGCCAGCAGGCTAGGTACTAGCGTTGGGGAGCTGTTTTTT	CASRLGTSVGELFF
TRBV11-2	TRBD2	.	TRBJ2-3	TGTGCCAGCAGCCAGGGACTAGCGGGACGATATACGCAGTATTTT	CASSQGLAGRYTQYF
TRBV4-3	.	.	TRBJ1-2	TGCGCCAGCAGCCAAGAGTTCACAGCTGCTAACTATGGCTACACCTTC	CASSQEFTAANYGYTF
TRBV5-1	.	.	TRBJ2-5	TGCGCCAGCAGCTTTACAGGGTTTCTTCAAGAGACCCAGTACTTC	CASSFTGFLQETQYF
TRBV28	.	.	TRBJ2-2	TGTGCCAGCATCAAAGGAGGCACTCGCACCGGGGAGCTGTTTTTT	CASIKGGTRTGELFF
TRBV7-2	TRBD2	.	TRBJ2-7	TGTGCCAGCAGCTTAAGCGGGAGGTTCAACGAGCAGTACTTC	CASSLSGRFNEQYF
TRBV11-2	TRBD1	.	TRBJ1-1	TGTGCCAGCAGCTTAGGAGGGGGCGTTGAAGCTTTCTTT	CASSLGGGVEAFF
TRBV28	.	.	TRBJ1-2	TGTGCCAGCAGTTTTAGACAGGCGCGCCGCTATGGCTACACCTTC	CASSFRQARRYGYTF
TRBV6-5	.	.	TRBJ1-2	TGTGCCAGCAGTCCAGAACAGGTAGCTAACTATGGCTACACCTTC	CASSPEQVANYGYTF
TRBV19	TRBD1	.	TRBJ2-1	TGTGCCAGTAGGGACCTAGGGGGACAGGGGATAAATGAGCAGTTCTTC	CASRDLGGQGINEQFF
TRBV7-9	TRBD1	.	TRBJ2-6	TGTGCCAGCAGCCAAGGGGGCGAGGGGTCTGGGGCCAACGTCCTGACTTTC	CASSQGGEGSGANVLTF
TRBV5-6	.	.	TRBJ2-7	TGTGCCAGCAGCGTGGACTTATCTTCCTACGAGCAGTACTTC	CASSVDLSSYEQYF
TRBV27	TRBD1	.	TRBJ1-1	TGTGCCAGCAGTAAGCCCGGGACAGGAGTCACTGAAGCTTTCTTT	CASSKPGTGVTEAFF
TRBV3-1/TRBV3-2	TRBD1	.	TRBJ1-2	TGTGCCAGCAGCCAAGAAAGAGGACAGGGTGCTCTCTGGAACTATGGCTACACCTTC	CASSQERGQGALWNYGYTF
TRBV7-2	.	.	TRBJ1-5	TGTGCCAGCAGCTTAGAGGCGGTGGCCGGCAATCAGCCCCAGCATTTT	CASSLEAVAGNQPQHF
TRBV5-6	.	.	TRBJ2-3	TGTGCCAGCAGCTTGGGGGTGGGCGACAGCCGCACAGATACGCAGTATTTT	CASSLGVGDSRTDTQYF
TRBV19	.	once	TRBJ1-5	TGTGCCAGTAGTTTGACTCCTAATCAGCCCCAGCATTTT	CASSLTPNQPQHF
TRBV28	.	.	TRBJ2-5	TGTGCCAGCAGTTTTAGAAAAACCACCTTCAAAGAGACCCAGTACTTC	CASSFRKTTFKETQYF
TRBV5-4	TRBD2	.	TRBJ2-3	TGTGCCAGCAGCTCAAAACTAGCGGGGGACACAGATACGCAGTATTTT	CASSSKLAGDTDTQYF
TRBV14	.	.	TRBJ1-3	TGTGCCAGCAGCCCTTCCTCTGGAAACACCATATATTTT	CASSPSSGNTIYF
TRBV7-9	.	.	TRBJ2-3	TGTGCCAGCAGCGGGGCTTGGACAAGCACAGATACGCAGTATTTT	CASSGAWTSTDTQYF